The count of the clone carrying this T cell receptor (beta chain) is one. The data belong to a study of blood T cells in healthy people across ages. Alongside a J-beta primer mix, a sample-barcoded 5' primer served in a second PCR lasting roughly 7 to 12 cycles. Each single sample gave us at least 3 million CDR3-containing paired-end reads. MiXCR, applied by TCRdb to the 5' RACE reads, yields one record per CDR3 protein. The sample records 1.6 million or so distinct CDR3 sequences, around 35% being singletons. V lost 0 bases, J lost 4 bases, and 12 bases lay in between. CDR1 MNHNY and CDR2 SVGAGI come from the germline V gene (reference sequence). The CDR3 runs 15 residues.

Sequenced sample: blood. The V call is TRBV6-6, the J call TRBJ1-2; the D gene is possibly TRBD1 (6 bases). The sequence was obtained from a woman younger than 45 in good health. The CDR3 nucleotides read TGTGCCAGCAGTTACTCAAGGGGGTCTGGCTATGGCTACACCTTC. Encoded protein: CASSYSRGSGYGYTF.